This entry concerns a single T cell receptor (beta chain). As yet, its antigen is unknown. V lost 8 bases and J 7 bases, leaving 14 bases between the germline ends. Germline V gene lookup returns CDR1 SNHLY and CDR2 FYNNEI. The CDR3 loop spans 12 amino acids. This specimen belongs to a study of cytomegalovirus exposure and HLA in healthy donors. Some clones are missing from TCRdb's copy, which holds only in-frame ones; the method was immunoSEQ multiplex PCR. The sample holds more than 85,000 clones, more than 70% seen once. General study findings and limits: Overall, roughly 160 TCR beta chains were annotated as cytomegalovirus-associated.

The validation cohort, a group of 120 subjects, included the donors and was separate from the roughly 670-subject first cohort. The TCR sequence derives from a woman aged 18-29 years in good health and CMV-seronegative. The sample taken for sequencing was PBMCs. The genes are TRBV2 and TRBJ2-5, with a tentative D call TRBD2 (6 bases). CDR3: CASGSLGGTQYF. The CDR3, as DNA: TGTGCCAGCGGGAGTTTGGGGGGGACCCAGTACTTC.